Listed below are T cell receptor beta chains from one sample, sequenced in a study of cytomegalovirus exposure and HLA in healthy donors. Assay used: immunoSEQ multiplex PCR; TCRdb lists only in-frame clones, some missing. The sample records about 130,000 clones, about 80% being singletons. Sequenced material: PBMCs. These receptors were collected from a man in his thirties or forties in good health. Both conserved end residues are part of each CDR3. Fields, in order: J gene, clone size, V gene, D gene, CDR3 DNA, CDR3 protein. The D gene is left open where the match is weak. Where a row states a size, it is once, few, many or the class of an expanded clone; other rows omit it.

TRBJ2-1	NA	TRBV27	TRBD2	TGTGCCAGCAGTTCCTCGATCGGGGGGAAGAGATTAACTAGTGAGCAGTTCTTC	CASSSSIGGKRLTSEQFF
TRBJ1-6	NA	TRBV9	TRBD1	TGTGCCAGCAGCGGAAGGGACAGGGATGGTTCACCCCTCCACTTT	CASSGRDRDGSPLHF
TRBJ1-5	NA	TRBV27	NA	TGTGCCAGCAGTTTGTCCCTCTATCAGCCCCAGCATTTT	CASSLSLYQPQHF
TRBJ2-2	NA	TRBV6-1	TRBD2	TGTGCCAGCAAGGGGACTAGGGGGACCGGGGAGCTGTTTTTT	CASKGTRGTGELFF
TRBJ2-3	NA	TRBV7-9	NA	TGTTCCAGCAGCTCGCGGGACTTCGGCTTGACGCAGTATTTT	CSSSSRDFGLTQYF
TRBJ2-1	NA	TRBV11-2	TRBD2	TGTGCCAGCAGACCTGGACTAGCGAGGAATGAGCAGTTCTTC	CASRPGLARNEQFF
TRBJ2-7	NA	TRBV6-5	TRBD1	TGTGCCAGCAGTTACGCCAGGGGGCGGGAGCAGTACTTC	CASSYARGREQYF
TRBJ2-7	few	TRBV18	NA	TGTGCCAGCTCACCACCAGCGAGAACCTCCTACGAGCAGTACTTC	CASSPPARTSYEQYF
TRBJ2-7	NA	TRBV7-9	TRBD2	TGTTCCAGCAGCTTTGGGACTAGCTTGCGCGAGCAGTACTTC	CSSSFGTSLREQYF
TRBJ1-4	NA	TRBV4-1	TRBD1	TGCGCCAGCAGCCCGCCCATACACCGGGACAGGAATAATGAAAAACTGTTTTTT	CASSPPIHRDRNNEKLFF
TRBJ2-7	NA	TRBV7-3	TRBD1	TGTGCCAGCAGCCCGGGACAGGGTATCTCCGAGCAGTACTTC	CASSPGQGISEQYF
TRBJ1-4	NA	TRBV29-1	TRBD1	TGCAGCGTTGGACCAGGGGGATCGGGTGAAAAACTGTTTTTT	CSVGPGGSGEKLFF
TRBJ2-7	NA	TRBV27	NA	TGTGCCAGCAGGCAGGATAGCTCCTACGAGCAGTACTTC	CASRQDSSYEQYF
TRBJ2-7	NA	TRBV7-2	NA	TGTGCCAGCAGCGTCCTTAACGAGCAGTACTTC	CASSVLNEQYF
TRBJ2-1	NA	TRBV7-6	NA	TGTGCCAGCAGCTTAGGGAGCCAGCCCTACAATGAGCAGTTCTTC	CASSLGSQPYNEQFF
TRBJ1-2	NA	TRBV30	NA	TGTGCCTGGAGTGTACCCGCGTCCTCCATCTATGGCTACACCTTC	CAWSVPASSIYGYTF
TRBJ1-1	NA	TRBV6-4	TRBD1	TGTGCCAGCAGTGAACAGGGGCTGGAAAACACTGAAGCTTTCTTT	CASSEQGLENTEAFF
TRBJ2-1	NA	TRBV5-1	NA	TGCGCCAGCAGTGCCACTAGTGATGAGCAGTTCTTC	CASSATSDEQFF
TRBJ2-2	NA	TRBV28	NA	TGTGCCAGCAGTTTGAGGCAATTTATCCTCATCACCGGGGAGCTGTTTTTT	CASSLRQFILITGELFF
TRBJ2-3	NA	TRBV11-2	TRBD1	TGTGCCAGCAGCCGACGGACAGGAGCTCATACCACAGATACGCAGTATTTT	CASSRRTGAHTTDTQYF
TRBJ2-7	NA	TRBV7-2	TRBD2	TGTGCCAGCAGCTTAGGGGACTACAGATACGAGCAGTACTTC	CASSLGDYRYEQYF
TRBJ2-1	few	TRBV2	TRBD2	TGTGCCAGCACCCCACTAGCGGTTCTCTACAATGAGCAGTTCTTC	CASTPLAVLYNEQFF
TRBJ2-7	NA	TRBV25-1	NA	TGTGCCAGCAGTGCGGAGACAGACGAGCAGTACTTC	CASSAETDEQYF
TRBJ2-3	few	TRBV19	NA	TGTGCCAGTAATCAGGAGGTCGCAGATACGCAGTATTTT	CASNQEVADTQYF
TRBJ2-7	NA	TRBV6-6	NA	TGTGCCAGCAGCCCCAGAGGGCTCTACGAGCAGTACTTC	CASSPRGLYEQYF
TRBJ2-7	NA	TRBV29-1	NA	TGCAGCGTTTCCGGACTGATGAGCTCCTACGAGCAGTACTTC	CSVSGLMSSYEQYF
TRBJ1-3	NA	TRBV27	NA	TGTGCCAGCAGTCCCCGGGGGTCCCTCTCTGGAAACACCATATATTTT	CASSPRGSLSGNTIYF
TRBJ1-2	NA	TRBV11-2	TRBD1	TGTGCCAGCAGCGACGGGACAGGGGGGCAAGGGGGCTATGGCTACACCTTC	CASSDGTGGQGGYGYTF
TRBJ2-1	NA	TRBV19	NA	TGTGCCAGTTCCCTTCCTAATGAGCAGTTCTTC	CASSLPNEQFF
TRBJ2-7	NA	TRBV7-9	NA	TGTGCCAGCAGCTCCCAGGGGTACGAGCAGTACTTC	CASSSQGYEQYF
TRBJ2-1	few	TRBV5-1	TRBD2	TGCGCCAGCAGCCTGGGACTAGCGGGAGTCGATGAGCAGTTCTTC	CASSLGLAGVDEQFF
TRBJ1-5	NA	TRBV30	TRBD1	TGTGCCTGGGGGGGACAGGGCCGCAATCAGCCCCAGCATTTT	CAWGGQGRNQPQHF
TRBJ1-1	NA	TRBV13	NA	TGTGCCAGCAGCCCCCCTCATAGCGAAGCTTTCTTT	CASSPPHSEAFF
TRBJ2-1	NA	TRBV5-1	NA	TGCGCCAGCAGCCGGGGGGCGTCTGAAAACAATGAGCAGTTCTTC	CASSRGASENNEQFF
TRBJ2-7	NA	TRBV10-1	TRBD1	TGCGCCAGCAGTGGGACAGGGCCTGTGGACGAGCAGTACTTC	CASSGTGPVDEQYF
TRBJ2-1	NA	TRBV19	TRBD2	TGTGCCAGTACTGTGGGACTAGCCCCGGGCGAGCAGTTCTTC	CASTVGLAPGEQFF
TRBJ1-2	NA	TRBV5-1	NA	TGCGCCAGCAGCTTCGGGCAGGGCGGCGGCTACACCTTC	CASSFGQGGGYTF
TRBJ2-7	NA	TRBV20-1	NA	TGCAGTGCTAACCGGGACTACGAGCAGTACTTC	CSANRDYEQYF
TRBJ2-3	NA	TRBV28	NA	TGTGCCAGCAGCCCCGTTTTAGCAACAGATACGCAGTATTTT	CASSPVLATDTQYF
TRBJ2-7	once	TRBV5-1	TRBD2	TGCGCCAGCAGCTTGGTGAGCGGGAGGCACGGATACGAGCAGTACTTC	CASSLVSGRHGYEQYF
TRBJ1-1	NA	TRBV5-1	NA	TGCGCCAGCATGGTGGACATGAACACTGAAGCTTTCTTT	CASMVDMNTEAFF
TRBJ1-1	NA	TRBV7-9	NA	TGTTCCAGCGGAACAGCTCGTTCTGAAGCTTTCTTT	CSSGTARSEAFF
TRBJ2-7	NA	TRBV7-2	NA	TGTGCCAGCAGCTTAGGGCAGGCACCCTCCTACGAGCAGTACTTC	CASSLGQAPSYEQYF
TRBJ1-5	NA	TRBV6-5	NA	TGTGCCAGCAGTTACGAGGCCGGTGGCGGCCAGCCCCAGCATTTT	CASSYEAGGGQPQHF
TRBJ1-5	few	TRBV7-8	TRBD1	TGTGCCAGCAGCGCCATCCAGGGGGAAGGCAATCAGCCCCAGCATTTT	CASSAIQGEGNQPQHF
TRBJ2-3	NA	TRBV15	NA	TGTGCCACCAGCAGAGAAGGGGGAGGGGGCACAGATACGCAGTATTTT	CATSREGGGGTDTQYF
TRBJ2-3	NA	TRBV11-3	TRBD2	TGTGCCAGCAGCACGTCCGGGACTAGCGGGAATCCGACAGATACGCAGTATTTT	CASSTSGTSGNPTDTQYF
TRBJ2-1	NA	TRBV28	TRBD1	TGTGCCAGCACGTCGTCAGGGGGCTTGTCCTACAATGAGCAGTTCTTC	CASTSSGGLSYNEQFF